This section outlines one TCR beta chain sequence together with its context. What this receptor recognizes is not known. The record has no base qualities; no much larger clone is one base away. Looking up the germline V gene yields CDR1 MGHRA and CDR2 YSYEKL. Reading from cysteine to phenylalanine, the CDR3 counts 21 amino acids. Only the CDR3 region is kept as DNA, spanning 63 bases read in frame from base 1. Clipping removes 3 bases from V and 4 bases from J, with 22 as the unmatched junction base count. This entry is derived from a study of blood T cell repertoires in COVID-19 (dated by TCRdb to the early 2020s). Regarding the research as a whole: The collaborator samples originated in the United States, Italy and Spain and spanned the acute and convalescent phases of COVID-19. The material from the prospective study consisted of cDNA or gDNA derived from T cells, B-cell-depleted T cells, or PBMCs. Subjects who had been exposed to COVID-19, were actively infected with it, or had recovered from it provided the deeply sampled blood TCRbeta repertoires that made up the dataset. The repertoires were made available in a free public database intended to serve as a resource for research on the immune response to SARS-CoV-2. The samples were drawn from two sources: the first 160 participants of the ongoing ImmuneRACE study, and 1,254 subjects contributed by 6 global collaborators. Nearly every sample came with metadata listing a de-identified subject ID, COVID-19 status, age in years and sex. Where HLA class I and class II types were available, the types were taken from metadata supplied by the sample provider, not from assay-based typing. General study outcomes and caveats: The amount of clinical and demographic metadata varied by source and participant and was provided uncurated.

The immunoSEQ Assay, a bias-controlled multiplex PCR, was used to amplify TCRbeta CDR3 regions from genomic DNA. The paper's data handling went like this. Within the assay, amplification of reference gene primers was used to estimate how many nucleated cells each sample contained. To quantify the absolute abundance of each unique TCRbeta CDR3 rearrangement, sequence reads were collapsed and filtered. Productive Simpson clonality was computed per sample as the square root of Simpson's diversity index over productive rearrangements. TCRdb retrieved this table from immuneACCESS and kept in-frame rearrangements only. Not all clones are present; in checked studies, unresolved V genes account for under half, and no reason is known for the remainder. D and trimming come from the DNA, and the V and J calls and clone size come from that table. The sample table contains 65,000 to 80,000 clones; only one count was recorded for roughly 80% of them. Of the sample, approximately 12% is held by the ten largest clones.

Whole blood was collected in K2EDTA tubes by collaborating institutions according to the institutions' own protocols. For TCRbeta analysis, collaborators shipped samples in one of three forms: frozen whole blood, isolated PBMCs, or DNA extracted from either of those sample types. Sequencing used peripheral blood. This receptor was taken from a human donor in a cohort sampled during active COVID-19. The chain employs TRBV4-1 and TRBJ2-3; the junction holds 10 bases that match TRBD2. The sequence in DNA is TGCGCCAGCAGCCAGATTTTGGTCCTAGCGGGGGCCCCCAGGCAATCAGATACGCAGTATTTT. Its protein reads: CASSQILVLAGAPRQSDTQYF.